The entry that follows covers one T cell receptor (beta chain) sequence. Its matching antigen is unknown. This sample was included in a study of T-cell memory formation after mild COVID-19. Regarding the study as a whole: Researchers found some responding clones in pre-infection memory, a sign that cross-reactive memory joined.

TCRdb re-called the 5' RACE reads through MiXCR, storing one row per CDR3 protein. The table shows around 250,000 distinct CDR3 sequences, with 16% occurring only once. Trimming at V came to 1 base and at J to 4 bases, leaving 8 bases not matched to a gene. The germline V gene encodes CDR1 DFQATT and CDR2 SNEGSKA (reference sequence). CDR3 length equals 15 residues. The chain links TRBV20-1 to TRBJ2-3; 7 bases are shared with TRBD1. The source is a man between 18 and 35 years old who had mild COVID-19 (a few samples of this study predate the infection). Cell type and time point are not known. Source material: PBMCs or a T cell subset sorted from them (not recorded which). CDR3 in amino acids: CSARGPSDRADTQYF. CDR3 nucleotide sequence: TGCAGTGCTAGAGGTCCCTCAGACAGGGCAGATACGCAGTATTTT.